This T cell receptor beta chain was sequenced in a study of blood T cell repertoires in COVID-19. As for the study in general: Spain, Italy and the United States supplied samples that represented acute and convalescent COVID-19. Nucleic acid was either cDNA or gDNA, and it came from T cells, B-cell-depleted T cells, or PBMCs.

Authors' analysis steps: For nucleated cells, counts were estimated from reference gene primer amplification. The repertoire was sequenced with immunoSEQ multiplex PCR; TCRdb's copy has only in-frame clones and lacks some. That table supplies the V and J calls and clone size; D and trimming were determined from the DNA. The repertoire holds around 44,000 clones, with around 85% as singletons. The sequencing input was peripheral blood. The sequence derives from a man between 35 and 55 years old with active or convalescent COVID-19.

The CDR3 protein is CASRGDRGSNQPQHF. In DNA form, the CDR3 reads TGTGCCAGCAGGGGGGACAGGGGAAGCAATCAGCCCCAGCATTTT. This chain joins TRBV6-5 and TRBJ1-5; TRBD1 agrees at 10 bases. J was trimmed by 1 base and V by 6 bases; bases with no gene match: 3. In germline, CDR1 is MNHEY, CDR2 SVGAGI. The CDR3 spans 15 residues.